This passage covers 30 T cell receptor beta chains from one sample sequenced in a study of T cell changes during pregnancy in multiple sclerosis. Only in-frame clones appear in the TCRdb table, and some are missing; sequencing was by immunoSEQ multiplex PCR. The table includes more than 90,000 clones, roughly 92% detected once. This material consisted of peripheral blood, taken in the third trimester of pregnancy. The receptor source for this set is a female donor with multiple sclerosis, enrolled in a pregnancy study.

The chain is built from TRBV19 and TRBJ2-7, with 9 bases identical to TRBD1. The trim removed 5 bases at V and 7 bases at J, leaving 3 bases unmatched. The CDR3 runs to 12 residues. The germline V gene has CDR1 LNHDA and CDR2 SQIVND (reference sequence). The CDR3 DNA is TGTGCCAGTAGTTCGACAGGGGGTGAGCAGTACTTC. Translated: CASSSTGGEQYF.

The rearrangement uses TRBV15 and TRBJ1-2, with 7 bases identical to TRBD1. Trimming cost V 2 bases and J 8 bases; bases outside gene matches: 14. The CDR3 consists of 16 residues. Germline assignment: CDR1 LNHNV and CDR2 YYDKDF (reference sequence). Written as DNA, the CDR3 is TGTGCCACCAGCAGACGTTCCTACAGGGGCACCGAGGGCTACACCTTC. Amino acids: CATSRRSYRGTEGYTF.

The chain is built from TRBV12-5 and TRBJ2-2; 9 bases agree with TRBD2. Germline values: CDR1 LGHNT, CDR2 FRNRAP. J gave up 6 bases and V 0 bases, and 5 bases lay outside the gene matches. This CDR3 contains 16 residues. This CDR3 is CASGLVISGRPGELFF. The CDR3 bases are TGTGCTAGTGGTTTGGTAATTAGCGGGAGACCCGGGGAGCTGTTTTTT.

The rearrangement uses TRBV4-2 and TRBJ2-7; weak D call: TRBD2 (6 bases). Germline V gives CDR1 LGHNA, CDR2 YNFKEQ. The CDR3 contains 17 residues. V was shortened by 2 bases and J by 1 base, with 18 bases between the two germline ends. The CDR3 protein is CASSQKAGGGNSYEQYF. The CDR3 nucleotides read TGTGCCAGCAGCCAAAAGGCCGGTGGGGGGAATTCCTACGAGCAGTACTTC.

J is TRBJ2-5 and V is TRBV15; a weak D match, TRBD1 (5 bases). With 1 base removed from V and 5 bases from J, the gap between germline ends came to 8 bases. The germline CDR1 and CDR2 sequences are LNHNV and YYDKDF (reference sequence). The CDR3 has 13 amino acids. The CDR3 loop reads CATSRGTMETQYF. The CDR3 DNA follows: TGTGCCACCAGCAGAGGGACAATGGAGACCCAGTACTTC.

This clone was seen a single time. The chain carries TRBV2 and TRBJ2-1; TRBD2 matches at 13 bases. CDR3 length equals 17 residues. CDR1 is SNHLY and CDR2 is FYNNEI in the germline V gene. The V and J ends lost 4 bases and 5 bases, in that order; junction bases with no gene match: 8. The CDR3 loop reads CASSGGNGLAGDNEQFF. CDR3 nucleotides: TGTGCCAGCAGTGGGGGGAATGGACTAGCGGGAGACAATGAGCAGTTCTTC.

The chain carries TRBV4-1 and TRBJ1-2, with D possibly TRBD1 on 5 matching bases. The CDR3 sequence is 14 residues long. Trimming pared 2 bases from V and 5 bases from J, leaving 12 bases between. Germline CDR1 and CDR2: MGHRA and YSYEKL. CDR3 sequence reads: CASSQRQQTYGYTF. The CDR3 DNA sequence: TGCGCCAGCAGCCAACGACAGCAGACTTATGGCTACACCTTC.

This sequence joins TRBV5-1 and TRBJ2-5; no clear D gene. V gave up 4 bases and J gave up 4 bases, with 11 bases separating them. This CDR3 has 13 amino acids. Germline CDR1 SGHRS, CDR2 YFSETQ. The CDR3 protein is CASSLGPLETQYF. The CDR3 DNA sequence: TGCGCCAGCAGCCTTGGGCCATTAGAGACCCAGTACTTC.

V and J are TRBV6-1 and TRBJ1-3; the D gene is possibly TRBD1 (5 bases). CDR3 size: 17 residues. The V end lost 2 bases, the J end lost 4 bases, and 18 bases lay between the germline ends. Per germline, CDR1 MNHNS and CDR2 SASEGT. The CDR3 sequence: CASSEITFGRGGNTIYF. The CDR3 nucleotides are TGTGCCAGCAGTGAAATTACTTTTGGGAGGGGAGGAAACACCATATATTTT.

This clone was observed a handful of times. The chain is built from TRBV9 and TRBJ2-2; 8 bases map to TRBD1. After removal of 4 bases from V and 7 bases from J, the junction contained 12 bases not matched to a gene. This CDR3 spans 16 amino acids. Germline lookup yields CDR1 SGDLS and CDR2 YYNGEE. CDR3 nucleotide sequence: TGTGCCAGCAGCAAACCGGGACAGGAACAGGTCGGGGAGCTGTTTTTT. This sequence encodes CASSKPGQEQVGELFF. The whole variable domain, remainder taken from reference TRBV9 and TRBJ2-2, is DSGVTQTPKHLITATGQRVTLRCSPRSGDLSVYWYQQSLDQGLQFLIQYYNGEERAKGNILERFSAQQFPDLHSELNLSSLELGDSALYFCASSKPGQEQVGELFFGEGSRLTVL.

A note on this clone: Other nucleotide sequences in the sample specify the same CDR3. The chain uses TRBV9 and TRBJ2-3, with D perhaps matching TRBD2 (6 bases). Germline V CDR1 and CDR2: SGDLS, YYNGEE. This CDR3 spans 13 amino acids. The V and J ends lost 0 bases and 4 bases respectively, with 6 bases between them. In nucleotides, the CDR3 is TGTGCCAGCAGCGTAGGGGGGGCAGATACGCAGTATTTT. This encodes CASSVGGADTQYF. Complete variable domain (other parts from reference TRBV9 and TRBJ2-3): DSGVTQTPKHLITATGQRVTLRCSPRSGDLSVYWYQQSLDQGLQFLIQYYNGEERAKGNILERFSAQQFPDLHSELNLSSLELGDSALYFCASSVGGADTQYFGPGTRLTVL.

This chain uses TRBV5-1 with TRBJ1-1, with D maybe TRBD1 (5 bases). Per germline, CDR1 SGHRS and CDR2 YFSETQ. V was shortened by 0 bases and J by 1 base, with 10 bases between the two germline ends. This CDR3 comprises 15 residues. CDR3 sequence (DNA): TGCGCCAGCAGCTTGGTGGCAGGGTGGAACACTGAAGCTTTCTTT. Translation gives CASSLVAGWNTEAFF.

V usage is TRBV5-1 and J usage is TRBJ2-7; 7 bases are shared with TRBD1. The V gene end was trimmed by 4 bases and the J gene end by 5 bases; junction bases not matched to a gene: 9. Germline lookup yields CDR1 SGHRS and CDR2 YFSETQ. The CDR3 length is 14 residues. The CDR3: CASSPETGINEQYF. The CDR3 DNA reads TGCGCCAGCAGCCCCGAGACAGGGATAAACGAGCAGTACTTC.

The CDR3 DNA follows: TGCGCCAGCAGCTTGCCCGGGACTAGCGGGAGGTCGAACACCGGGGAGCTGTTTTTT. Its protein product is CASSLPGTSGRSNTGELFF. The chain joins TRBV5-1 to TRBJ2-2, with 15 nucleotides matching TRBD2. The V gene end was trimmed by 1 base and the J gene end by 0 bases; junction bases not matched to a gene: 4. The CDR3 has 19 residues. CDR1 is SGHRS and CDR2 is YFSETQ in the germline V gene. The whole variable domain, remainder taken from reference TRBV5-1 and TRBJ2-2, is KAGVTQTPRYLIKTRGQQVTLSCSPISGHRSVSWYQQTPGQGLQFLFEYFSETQRNKGNFPGRFSGRQFSNSRSEMNVSTLELGDSALYLCASSLPGTSGRSNTGELFFGEGSRLTVL.

The CDR3 region has the DNA TGTGCCAGTAGTCAATCACCCGGGTCGACCCCTGAAGCTTTCTTT. Translation: CASSQSPGSTPEAFF. V and J are TRBV19 and TRBJ1-1, with D unclear. The CDR3 totals 15 residues. The V end lost 5 bases, the J end lost 6 bases, and 19 bases lay between the germline ends. Germline loops: CDR1 LNHDA, CDR2 SQIVND (reference sequence).

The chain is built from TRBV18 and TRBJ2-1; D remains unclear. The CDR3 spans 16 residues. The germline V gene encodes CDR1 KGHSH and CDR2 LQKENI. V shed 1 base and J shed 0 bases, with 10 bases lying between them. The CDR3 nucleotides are TGTGCCAGCTCACCACTTGGCGGAAGCTCCTACAATGAGCAGTTCTTC. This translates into CASSPLGGSSYNEQFF.

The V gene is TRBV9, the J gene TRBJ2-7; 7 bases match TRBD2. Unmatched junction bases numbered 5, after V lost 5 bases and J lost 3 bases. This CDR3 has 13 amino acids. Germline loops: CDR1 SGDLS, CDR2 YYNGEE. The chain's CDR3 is CASSSGTNYEQYF. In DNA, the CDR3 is TGTGCCAGCAGTTCCGGGACTAACTACGAGCAGTACTTC.

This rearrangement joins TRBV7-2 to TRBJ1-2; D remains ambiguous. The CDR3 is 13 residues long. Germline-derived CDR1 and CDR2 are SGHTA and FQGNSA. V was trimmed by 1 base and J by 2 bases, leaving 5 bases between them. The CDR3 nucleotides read TGTGCCAGCAGCTTAGATCAGAACTATGGCTACACCTTC. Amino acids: CASSLDQNYGYTF.

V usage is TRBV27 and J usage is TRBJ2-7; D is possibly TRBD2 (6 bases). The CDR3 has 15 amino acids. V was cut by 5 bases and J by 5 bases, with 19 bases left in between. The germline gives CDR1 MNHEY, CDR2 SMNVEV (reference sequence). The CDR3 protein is CASSMIGTPTDEQYF. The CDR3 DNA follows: TGTGCCAGCAGTATGATCGGGACTCCCACCGACGAGCAGTACTTC.

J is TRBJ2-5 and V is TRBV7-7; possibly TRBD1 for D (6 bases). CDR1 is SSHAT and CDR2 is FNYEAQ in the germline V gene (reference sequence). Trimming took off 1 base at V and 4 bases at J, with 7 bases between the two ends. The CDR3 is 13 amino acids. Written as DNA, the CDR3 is TGTGCCAGCAGCTTAGGGACAGCAGAGACCCAGTACTTC. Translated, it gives CASSLGTAETQYF.

For the CDR3, the DNA is TGTGCCAGCAGCTTAGCCAGGGGTAAGGCGCAAGAATACGAGCAGTACTTC. Translation gives CASSLARGKAQEYEQYF. V is TRBV11-1 and J is TRBJ2-7, with D possibly TRBD1 on 6 matching bases. Germline loops: CDR1 SGHAT, CDR2 FQDESV (reference sequence). CDR3 length equals 17 residues. V dropped 0 bases and J dropped 4 bases, with 19 bases sitting between them.

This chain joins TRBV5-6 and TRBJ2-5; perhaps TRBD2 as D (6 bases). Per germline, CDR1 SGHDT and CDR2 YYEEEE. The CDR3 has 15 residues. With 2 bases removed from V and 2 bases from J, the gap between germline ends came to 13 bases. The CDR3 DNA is TGTGCCAGCAGCTTAGGGCAGGGACTTCAAGAGACCCAGTACTTC. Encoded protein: CASSLGQGLQETQYF.

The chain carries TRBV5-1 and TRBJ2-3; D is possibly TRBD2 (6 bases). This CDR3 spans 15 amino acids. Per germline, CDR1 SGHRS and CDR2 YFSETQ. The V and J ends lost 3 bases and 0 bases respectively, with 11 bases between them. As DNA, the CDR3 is TGCGCCAGCAGCTCACTAGCCCTAAGCACAGATACGCAGTATTTT. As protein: CASSSLALSTDTQYF.

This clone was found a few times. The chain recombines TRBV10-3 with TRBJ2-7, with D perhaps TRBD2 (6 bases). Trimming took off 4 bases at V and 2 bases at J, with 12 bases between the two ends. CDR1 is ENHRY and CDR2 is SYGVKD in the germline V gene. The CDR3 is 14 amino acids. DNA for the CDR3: TGTGCCATCAGTGTAGGAGGGGTTCCCTACGAGCAGTACTTC. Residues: CAISVGGVPYEQYF.

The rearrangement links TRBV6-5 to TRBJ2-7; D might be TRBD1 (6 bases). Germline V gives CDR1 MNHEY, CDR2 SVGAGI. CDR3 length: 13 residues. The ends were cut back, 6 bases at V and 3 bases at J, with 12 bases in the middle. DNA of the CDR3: TGTGCCAGCAGCCTCGGACAGAGCTACGAGCAGTACTTC. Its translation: CASSLGQSYEQYF.

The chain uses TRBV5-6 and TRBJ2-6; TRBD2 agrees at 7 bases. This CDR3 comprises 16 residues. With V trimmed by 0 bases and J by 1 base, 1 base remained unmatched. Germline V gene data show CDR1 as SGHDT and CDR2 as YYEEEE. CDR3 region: CASSLDGGSGANVLTF. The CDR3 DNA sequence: TGTGCCAGCAGCTTGGACGGGGGGTCTGGGGCCAACGTCCTGACTTTC.

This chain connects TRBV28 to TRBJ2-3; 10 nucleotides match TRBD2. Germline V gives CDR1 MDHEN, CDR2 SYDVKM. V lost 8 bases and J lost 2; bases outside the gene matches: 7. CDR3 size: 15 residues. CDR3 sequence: CASFGLAETTDTQYF. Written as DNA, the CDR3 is TGTGCCAGCTTCGGACTAGCGGAGACCACAGATACGCAGTATTTT.

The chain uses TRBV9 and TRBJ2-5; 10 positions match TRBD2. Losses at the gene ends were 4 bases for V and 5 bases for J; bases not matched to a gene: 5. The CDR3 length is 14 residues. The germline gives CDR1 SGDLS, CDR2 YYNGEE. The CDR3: CASSSSGGGETQYF. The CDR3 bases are TGTGCCAGCAGCTCCAGCGGGGGGGGCGAGACCCAGTACTTC.

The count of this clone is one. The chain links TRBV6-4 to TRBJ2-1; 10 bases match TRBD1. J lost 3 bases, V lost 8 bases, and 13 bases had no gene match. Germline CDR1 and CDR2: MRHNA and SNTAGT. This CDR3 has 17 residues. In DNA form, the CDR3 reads TGTGCCAGCTCATCTGCCCCCGGGACAGGGGTCTACAATGAGCAGTTCTTC. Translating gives CASSSAPGTGVYNEQFF.

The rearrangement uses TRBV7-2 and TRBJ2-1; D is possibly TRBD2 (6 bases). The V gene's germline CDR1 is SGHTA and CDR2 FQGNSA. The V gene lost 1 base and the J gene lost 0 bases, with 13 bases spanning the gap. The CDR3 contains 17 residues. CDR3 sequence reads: CASSLDGAGSSYNEQFF. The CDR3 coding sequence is TGTGCCAGCAGCTTAGATGGTGCGGGGAGCTCCTACAATGAGCAGTTCTTC.